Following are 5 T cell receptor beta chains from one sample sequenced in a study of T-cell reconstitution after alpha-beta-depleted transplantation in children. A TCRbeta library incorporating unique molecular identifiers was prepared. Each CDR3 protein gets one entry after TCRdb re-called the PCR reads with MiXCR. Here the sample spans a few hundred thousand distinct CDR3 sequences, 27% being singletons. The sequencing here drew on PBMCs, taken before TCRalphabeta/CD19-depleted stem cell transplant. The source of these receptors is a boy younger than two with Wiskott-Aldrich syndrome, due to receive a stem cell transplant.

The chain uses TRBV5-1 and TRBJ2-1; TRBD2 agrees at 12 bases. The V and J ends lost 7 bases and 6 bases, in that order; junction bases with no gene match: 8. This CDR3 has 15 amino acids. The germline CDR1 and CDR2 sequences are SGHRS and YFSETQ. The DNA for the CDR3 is TGCGCCAGCGCCGCAGCTAGCGGGAGGGGCAATGAGCAGTTCTTC. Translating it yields CASAAASGRGNEQFF.

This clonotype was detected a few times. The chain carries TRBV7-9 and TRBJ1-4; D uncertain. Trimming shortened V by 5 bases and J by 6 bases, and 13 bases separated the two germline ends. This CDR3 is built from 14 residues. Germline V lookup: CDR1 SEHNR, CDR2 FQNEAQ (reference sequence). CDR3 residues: CASSVAIGYEKLFF. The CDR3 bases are TGTGCCAGCAGCGTGGCGATAGGGTATGAAAAACTGTTTTTT.

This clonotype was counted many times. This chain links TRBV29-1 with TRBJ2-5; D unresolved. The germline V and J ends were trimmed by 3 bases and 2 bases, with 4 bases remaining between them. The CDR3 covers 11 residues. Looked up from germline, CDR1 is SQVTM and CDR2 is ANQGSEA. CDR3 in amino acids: CSVEYQETQYF. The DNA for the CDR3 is TGCAGCGTTGAGTATCAAGAGACCCAGTACTTC.

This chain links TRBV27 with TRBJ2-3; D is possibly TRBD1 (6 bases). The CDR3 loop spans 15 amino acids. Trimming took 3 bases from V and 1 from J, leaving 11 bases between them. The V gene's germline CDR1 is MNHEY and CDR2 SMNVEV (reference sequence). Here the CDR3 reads CASSFTGFGTDTQYF. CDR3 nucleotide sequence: TGTGCCAGCAGTTTCACAGGGTTTGGCACAGATACGCAGTATTTT.

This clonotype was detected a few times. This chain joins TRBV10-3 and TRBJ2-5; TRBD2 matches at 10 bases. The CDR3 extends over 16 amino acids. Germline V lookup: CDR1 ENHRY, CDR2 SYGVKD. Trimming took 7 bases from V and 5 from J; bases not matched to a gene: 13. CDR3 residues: CAIISQLAGVWETQYF. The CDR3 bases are TGTGCCATCATTTCTCAGCTAGCGGGAGTCTGGGAGACCCAGTACTTC.